This TCR beta chain was retrieved from a study of graft-versus-host responses after intestinal transplantation. Study-level background: Each recipient received a multivisceral, liver-intestinal, or isolated intestinal graft. Tacrolimus and steroids were given for around 3 years to all recipients after anti-thymocyte globulin induction. Points from the study as a whole: Researchers found GvH clones in recipient marrow, and some showed up first in ileum or blood. Association was observed between peak circulating GvH clone levels and early post-transplant HvG declines.

Repertoires were generated with immunoSEQ multiplex PCR, while TCRdb's copy carries only in-frame clones and drops some. This sample has 80,000 to 100,000 clones, with around nine tenths found just once. Regarding this clone: The antigen remains unidentified.

The sequence was collected from a human donor who received an intestinal transplant. The sample in question was unstimulated CD4+ T cells sorted from spleen or lymph node cells, obtained before intestinal transplant.

CDR3 sequence: CASSLGGRTVYNSPLHF. The CDR3 DNA follows: TGTGCCAGCAGCTTAGGAGGGCGGACAGTGTATAATTCACCCCTCCACTTT. The rearrangement joins TRBV11-1 to TRBJ1-6, with a tentative D call TRBD1 (6 bases). The V and J ends lost 1 base and 4 bases respectively, with 14 bases between them. CDR3 length: 17 residues. In germline, CDR1 is SGHAT, CDR2 FQDESV (reference sequence).